This entry is about one TCR beta chain. Its specific antigen is unknown. No base quality information exists; no much larger clone differs at one position. This sample is drawn from a study of cytomegalovirus exposure and HLA in healthy donors (dated by TCRdb to 2017 to 2019). For context, the study as a whole: An earlier analysis of approximately 550 of the donors reported roughly 300 Gb of sequence data and more than 90 million unique TCR beta sequences from 150 million to 200 million T cells. An early release covering approximately 600 HLA-typed donors comprised 250 to 350 gigabases of sequencing data and around 80 million unique TCR sequences. Of the roughly 400 genotyped donors, around 81% fell in the genetic ancestry cluster associated with self-reported Caucasian donors. The study aimed to test whether cataloging public T cell receptors could reveal signatures of past pathogen exposure. Using immunosequencing, the study profiled T cell repertoires from around 670 subjects and related those repertoires to cytomegalovirus serostatus. In addition to the first cohort of approximately 650 subjects, a separate validation cohort of approximately 130 different subjects was used. To predict cytomegalovirus infection status, the study combined high-throughput TCR immunosequencing, statistical association of individual TCRs with disease status, and machine learning. To study patterns of TCR occurrence, a later analysis re-analyzed previously published TCR beta repertoires from under 750 donors and added high-resolution HLA genotyping. In the later analysis, no new phenotypic data were used to find candidate immune exposures; instead, reliance was placed on TCR beta sequences and their occurrence across donors. To decide whether each TCR beta V gene segment behaved as functional or pseudogenic, an earlier analysis of some 600 of the donors relied on high-throughput TCR beta sequencing. Donor age, sex, ethnicity and CMV serostatus were compiled together with the repertoire data. A later genetic analysis used genome-wide SNP genotypes for about 55% of the 666 donors, treating that subset as a discovery cohort. Every repertoire in the discovery cohort had been generated on one and the same sequencing platform. Class I and class II HLA loci were covered by the typing at four-digit resolution. Typing coverage varied by locus: 629-630 donors for A, B, C, DRB1 and DQB1; approximately 520 for DQA1; 600 to 610 for DPA1; roughly 470 for DPB1. Because of strong linkage in the cohort, 5 or 6 DR-DQ haplotypes were treated as single units for association and clustering. Across about 380 genotyped donors of the cohort, an average of approximately 220,000 unique TCR beta nucleotide sequences per donor were sequenced, and approximately 19% of those sequences were non-productive.

For CDR1 and CDR2, the germline V gene lists SGHVS and FNYEAQ. The CDR3 has 14 amino acids, counting the end cysteine and phenylalanine. Just the 42-base CDR3 DNA is kept, in frame starting at base 1. V and J are truncated by 5 bases and 0 bases respectively, leaving an intervening sequence of 11 bases. Results the study describes overall, beyond this receptor: A few of the identified cytomegalovirus-associated TCR beta chains were confirmed in vitro to be specific for cytomegalovirus antigens. A further reported finding was that TCR beta sequences accurately predicted the HLA-A and HLA-B alleles for most subjects in the first cohort. An association between a missense DCLRE1C variant and V-gene and J-gene trimming of TCR beta chains was found in a later genetic analysis and replicated in an independent cohort. Most CMV-associated TCR beta chains appeared to be HLA-restricted in a later analysis, and the HLA associations seemed to be driven largely by CMV exposure. Because HLA typing was unavailable for some donors at each locus, only the typed subset was used in association tests. At a false discovery rate of 0.05, a later analysis linked around 15,000 TCR beta sequences to specific HLA alleles. In a later analysis, several top co-occurrence clusters were reported to appear linked to parvovirus B19, influenza, CMV and Epstein-Barr virus. In a later analysis, the rate of TCR association differed among HLA loci, with DRB1 alleles having the most associated TCRs and HLA-C alleles having the fewest. The study gave a list of under 200 TCR beta chains associated with cytomegalovirus. Most TCR sequences were seen in very few donors, while some public TCRs were found in many individuals. Presence/absence analyses assumed roughly uniform sequencing depth across donors, an assumption that may not hold. The authors suggested that the approach could potentially be generalized to other disease states and immunological phenotypes. Because the 87-base-pair reads could not distinguish some IMGT-functional V segments, including TRBV6-2 and TRBV6-3, those segments were excluded. Strong co-occurrence of HLA alleles, especially DR and DQ, made assigning TCR associations to individual alleles difficult. The sequencing pipeline was judged likely to have produced a cluster of highly shared sequence variants as a technical artifact. Only TCR beta chains were sequenced in this cohort, and the absence of alpha or paired-chain data limited detectable features. A later analysis found that HLA-associated TCR beta chains were more clonally expanded and had lower generation probabilities than equally common non-associated chains. In a later genetic analysis, fewer N-insertions in productive TCRs were reported among donors in an Asian-associated ancestry cluster than the roughly 700-donor mean. Approximately 18 rarely observed V segments, including chromosome 9 orphons, were excluded from the earlier analysis of about 500 of the donors because counts were too low. Linkage disequilibrium might explain the correlated functional status among segregating V segments, but an unknown experimental factor could not be ruled out. Cytomegalovirus status was reported to be diagnosed by the classifier with high specificity and sensitivity in both the original and validation cohorts. Broadly in line with IMGT annotations, most TCR beta V segments showed up in productive rearrangements about 90% or about 30% of the time in an earlier analysis of several hundred of the donors. CMV serostatus was the only immune exposure information available for the cohort.

The cohort comprised 710 or so healthy bone marrow donors. At the time of sampling, all cohort members were nominally healthy, though unrecorded immune exposures were likely present. The donor tested CMV seronegative and was one of the 352 seronegative cohort members. A peripheral blood sample was collected from each donor, and TCR beta sequencing was performed on peripheral blood mononuclear cells. The Qiagen DNeasy Blood Extraction Kit was used to extract genomic DNA from the blood cell samples. Library construction relied on the immunoSEQ multiplex PCR assay. The multiplex PCR relied on a mix of 60 forward primers for TCR Vbeta segments and 13 reverse primers for TCR Jbeta segments. Amplification of the CDR3 region of rearranged TCR beta genes was performed with a multiplex PCR assay on genomic DNA. Amplified TCR beta libraries were sequenced as 87-base-pair reads on the Illumina HiSeq System. As for the original processing: Across the roughly 600 repertoires, a later analysis counted approximately 83 million unique TCR beta chains, approximately 12 million of which were shared by at least two donors. To remove PCR and sequencing errors, raw reads were error-corrected and collapsed into unique sequences using a nearest-neighbor algorithm that merged closely related sequences. To assign V, D and J gene segments, CDR3 sequences were aligned to IMGT reference sequences. For a sequence to be retained, a match of at least six nucleotides was required to both a V gene segment and a J gene segment. A rearrangement was called productive if the CDR3 had no stop codons and remained in frame with V and J, and every other rearrangement was called non-productive. CDR3 was defined by IMGT convention, running from the second conserved V-encoded cysteine to the conserved J-encoded phenylalanine. Sequences without an unambiguous match to a single V gene segment were excluded from the earlier analysis of 450 to 750 of the donors. In an earlier analysis of around 600 of the donors, V segments were called functional above 56.7% productive rearrangements and were called segregating when the between-donor standard deviation exceeded 5%. To diagnose cytomegalovirus status from the catalog of TCR beta chain sequences, a statistical classification framework was built. V and J gene assignment, in a later analysis, came from comparing TCR nucleotide sequences with IMGT/GENE-DB human TR gene sequences. In a later analysis, CDR3 sequences and most-parsimonious VDJ recombination scenarios were assigned using the TCRdist pipeline. In a later analysis, each TCR beta chain was defined by its CDR3 amino acid sequence together with its V-gene family, and reads lacking a unique V-gene family were excluded. In a later analysis, approximately 590 highly shared, low-generation-probability nucleotide sequences were removed to address suspected cross-contamination and a sequencing artifact. For each public chain, a later analysis derived a clonal expansion index from normalized ranks of inferred template counts within each repertoire. A later analysis computed generation probabilities with a VDJ recombination model fitted to out-of-frame rearrangements, and checked the results against IGoR. Hypergeometric tests were used in a later analysis to score TCR-TCR, TCR-HLA and TCR-CMV co-occurrence, with a repertoire-size bias correction applied to the TCR pairs. False discovery rates were estimated in a later analysis by permuting HLA or CMV assignments 20 times. A later analysis grouped co-occurring TCRs with DBSCAN, adding TCRdist sequence similarity when clustering within HLA-allele-positive subsets. Repertoires with fewer than 30,000 or more than 120,000 public chains were left out of co-occurrence clustering, as were five repertoires with anomalous nucleotide sharing. TCRdb mirrors the immuneACCESS table, restricted to in-frame sequences. Some clones are absent from its copies; in checked studies, under half trace to an unresolved V gene, and the reason for the others is unknown. V, J and clone size are those of that table, while D and trimming were read from the DNA. This sample gives under 200,000 clones in total; more than 70% of them show up just once. The ten top clones hold 0.38% of the sample.

The chain couples TRBV7-6 to TRBJ2-7, with an unclear D gene assignment. Sequencing input: PBMCs. This TCR derives from a boy younger than 10 in good health and CMV-seronegative. The CDR3 protein sequence reads: CASSPRLLSYEQYF. The DNA sequence is TGTGCCAGCAGCCCCCGACTCCTCTCCTACGAGCAGTACTTC.